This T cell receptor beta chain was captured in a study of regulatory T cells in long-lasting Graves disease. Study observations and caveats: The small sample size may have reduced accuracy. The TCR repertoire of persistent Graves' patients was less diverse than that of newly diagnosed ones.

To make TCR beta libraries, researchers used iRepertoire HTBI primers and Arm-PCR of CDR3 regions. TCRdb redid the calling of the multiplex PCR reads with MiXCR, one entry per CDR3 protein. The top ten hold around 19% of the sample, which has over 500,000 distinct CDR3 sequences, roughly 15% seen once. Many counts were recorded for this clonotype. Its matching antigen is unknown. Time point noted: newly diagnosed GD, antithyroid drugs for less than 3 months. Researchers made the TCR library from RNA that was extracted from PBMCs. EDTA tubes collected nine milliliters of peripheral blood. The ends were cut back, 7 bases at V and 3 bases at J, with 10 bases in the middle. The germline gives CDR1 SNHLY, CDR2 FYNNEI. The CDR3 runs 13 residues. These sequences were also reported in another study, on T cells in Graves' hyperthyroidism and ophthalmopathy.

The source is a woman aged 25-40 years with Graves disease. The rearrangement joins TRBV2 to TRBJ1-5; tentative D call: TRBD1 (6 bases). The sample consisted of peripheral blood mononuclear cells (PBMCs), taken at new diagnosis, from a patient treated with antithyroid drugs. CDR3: CASNRAPNQPQHF. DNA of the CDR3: TGTGCCAGCAACAGGGCCCCCAATCAGCCCCAGCATTTT.